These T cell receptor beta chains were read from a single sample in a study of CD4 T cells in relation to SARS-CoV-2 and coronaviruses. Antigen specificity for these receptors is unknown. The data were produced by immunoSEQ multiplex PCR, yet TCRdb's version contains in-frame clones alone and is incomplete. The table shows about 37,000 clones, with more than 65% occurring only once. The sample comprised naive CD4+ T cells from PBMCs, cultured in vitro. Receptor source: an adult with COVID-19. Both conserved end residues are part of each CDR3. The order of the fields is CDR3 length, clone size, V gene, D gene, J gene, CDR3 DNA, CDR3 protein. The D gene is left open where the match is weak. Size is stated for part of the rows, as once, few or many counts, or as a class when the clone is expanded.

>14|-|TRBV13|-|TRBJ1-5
TGTGCCAGCAGTAAACGACAGGACAATCAGCCCCAGCATTTT
CASSKRQDNQPQHF
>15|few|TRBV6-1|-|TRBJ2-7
TGTGCCAGCAGTGATAGCTGGGCCAGAACCTACGAGCAGTACTTC
CASSDSWARTYEQYF
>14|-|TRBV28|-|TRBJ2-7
TGTGCCAGCAGTTTAACCATCCGTTACTACGAGCAGTACTTC
CASSLTIRYYEQYF
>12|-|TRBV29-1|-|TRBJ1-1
TGCAGCGTTGTCCCGACAGAGACAGAAGCTTTCTTT
CSVVPTETEAFF
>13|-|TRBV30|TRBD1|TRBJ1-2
TGTGCCTGGACCCGGACAGGGTCCTATGGCTACACCTTC
CAWTRTGSYGYTF
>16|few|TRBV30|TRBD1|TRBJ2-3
TGTGCCTGGAACCCCCCGCAGGACAGGGGTCTGGATACGCAGTATTTT
CAWNPPQDRGLDTQYF
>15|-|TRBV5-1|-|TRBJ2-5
TGCGCCAGCAGCTTGTTCGGGGGTTACGAAGAGACCCAGTACTTC
CASSLFGGYEETQYF
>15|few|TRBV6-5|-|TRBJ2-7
TGTGCCAGCAGTCCCCGGGGGGCGCATTACTCCGAGCAGTACTTC
CASSPRGAHYSEQYF
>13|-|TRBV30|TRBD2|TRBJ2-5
TGTGCCTGGTCGCGGGGGGTCCAAGAGACCCAGTACTTC
CAWSRGVQETQYF
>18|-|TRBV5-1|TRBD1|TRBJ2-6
TGCGCCAGCAGCCCGGGACAGGGTTTGGGATCTGGGGCCAACGTCCTGACTTTC
CASSPGQGLGSGANVLTF
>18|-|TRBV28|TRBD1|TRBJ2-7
TGTGCCAGCAGTCTGGGACAGGGAGGCCCTTTATTCCGATACGAGCAGTACTTC
CASSLGQGGPLFRYEQYF
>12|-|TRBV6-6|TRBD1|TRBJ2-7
TGTGCCAGCAAACAGGGGGAAAGCGAGCAGTACTTC
CASKQGESEQYF
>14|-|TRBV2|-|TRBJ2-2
TGTGCCAGCTCAGGGGACCGCGCGGACGGGGAGCTGTTTTTT
CASSGDRADGELFF
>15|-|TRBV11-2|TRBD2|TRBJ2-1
TGTGCCAGCAGCTCAAGCGGGAGGAGGAAAAATGAGCAGTTCTTC
CASSSSGRRKNEQFF
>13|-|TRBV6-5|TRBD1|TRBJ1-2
TGTGCCAGCAGTCCTCCGGGACAGCCTGGCTACACCTTC
CASSPPGQPGYTF
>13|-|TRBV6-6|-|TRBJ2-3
TGTGCCAGCCTTGACAAGGGCACAGATACGCAGTATTTT
CASLDKGTDTQYF
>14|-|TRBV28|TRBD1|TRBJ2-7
TGTGCCAGCAGTCGGACAGGGGGCTCCTACGAGCAGTACTTC
CASSRTGGSYEQYF
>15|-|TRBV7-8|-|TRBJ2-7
TGTGCCAGCAGCTTAGGCAGGGAGAGCTCCTACGAGCAGTACTTC
CASSLGRESSYEQYF